This T cell receptor (beta chain) was identified in a study of molecular identifiers for immune sequencing clone quantification. Findings of the study overall: Beyond 20 RNA copies, clones held over 97% of effector molecules, compared with under 1% in naive cells.

This clonotype occurred many times. No antigen is known for it. Generation of bulk TCR libraries relied on previously described methods and listed TCR primers. TCRdb ran MiXCR on the PCR reads and lists one entry per CDR3 protein. The repertoire holds tens of thousands of distinct CDR3 sequences, with approximately 22% as singletons. V was cut by 6 bases and J by 3 bases, with 14 bases left in between. The CDR3 is 15 residues long. CDR1 is PRHDT, CDR2 FYEKMQ, per germline (reference sequence). The sequence was obtained from a human donor in good health. Some libraries in this study had Jurkat cell RNA spiked in. Sequencing was carried out using naive CD8+ T cells from blood, with Jurkat cell RNA spiked in. Described subset: FACS-sorted CD8+CD4-CCR7+CD45RA+ naive T cells. J is TRBJ1-4 and V is TRBV13; the D gene is possibly TRBD1 (6 bases). The CDR3 sequence: CASRQGVLSNEKLFF. In DNA form, the CDR3 reads TGTGCCAGCAGACAGGGCGTCTTGTCTAATGAAAAACTGTTTTTT.